This entry describes one T cell receptor beta chain. This sample is drawn from a study of OX40 agonist ivuxolimab in advanced cancers. Background on the study: Enrollees could have had prior anti-PD-1, anti-PD-L1 or anti-CTLA-4 therapy, which more than 30% had received.

Collection of blood occurred at baseline, at cycle 4 day 1, and at cycle 7 day 1. The CDR3 spans 19 residues. Some clones are missing from TCRdb's copy, which holds only in-frame ones; the method was immunoSEQ multiplex PCR. The table has 65,000 to 100,000 clones, 90% seen once. This TCR was sampled from an adult with an advanced solid tumor such as melanoma, head and neck, liver or kidney cancer. The chain recombines TRBV12-2 with TRBJ2-1; TRBD1, the table's D call, lacks a check against the DNA. TRBV12-2 corresponds to a pseudogene. The source material was CD4+ or CD8+ T cells sorted from blood, sampled in a trial of the OX40 agonist ivuxolimab. CDR3 residues: CASRFRPSSGTGAHNEQFF. CDR3 bases: TGTGCAAGTCGCTTCCGCCCGTCTTCCGGGACAGGGGCCCACAATGAGCAGTTCTTC.